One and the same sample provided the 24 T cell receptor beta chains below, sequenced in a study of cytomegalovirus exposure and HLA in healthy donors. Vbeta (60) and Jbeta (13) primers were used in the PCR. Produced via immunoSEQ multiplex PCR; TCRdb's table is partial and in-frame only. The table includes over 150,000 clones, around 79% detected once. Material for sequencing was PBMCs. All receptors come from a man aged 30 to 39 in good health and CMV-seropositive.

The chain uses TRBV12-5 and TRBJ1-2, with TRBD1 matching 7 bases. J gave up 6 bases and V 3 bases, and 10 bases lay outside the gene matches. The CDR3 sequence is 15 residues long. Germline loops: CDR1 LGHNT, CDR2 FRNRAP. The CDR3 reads CASGLHLGTANGYTF. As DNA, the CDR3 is TGTGCTAGTGGTTTACACCTCGGGACAGCCAATGGCTACACCTTC.

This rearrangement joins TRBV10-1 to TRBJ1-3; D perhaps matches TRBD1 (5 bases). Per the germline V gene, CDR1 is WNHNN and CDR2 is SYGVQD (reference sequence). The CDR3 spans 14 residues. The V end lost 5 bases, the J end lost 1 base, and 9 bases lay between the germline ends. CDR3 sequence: CASSPGGSGNTIYF. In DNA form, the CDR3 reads TGCGCCAGCAGTCCGGGGGGATCTGGAAACACCATATATTTT.

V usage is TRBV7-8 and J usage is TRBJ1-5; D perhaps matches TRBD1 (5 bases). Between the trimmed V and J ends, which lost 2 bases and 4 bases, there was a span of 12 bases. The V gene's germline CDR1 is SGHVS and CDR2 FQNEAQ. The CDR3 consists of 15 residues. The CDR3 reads CASSLKGQGNQPQHF. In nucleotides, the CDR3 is TGTGCCAGCAGCTTAAAAGGGCAGGGAAATCAGCCCCAGCATTTT.

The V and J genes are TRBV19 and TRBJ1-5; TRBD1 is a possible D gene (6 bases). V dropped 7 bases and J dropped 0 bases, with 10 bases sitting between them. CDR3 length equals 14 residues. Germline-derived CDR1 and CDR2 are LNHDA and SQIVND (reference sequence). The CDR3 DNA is TGTGCCAGTACATCGACAGGTAGCAATCAGCCCCAGCATTTT. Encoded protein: CASTSTGSNQPQHF.

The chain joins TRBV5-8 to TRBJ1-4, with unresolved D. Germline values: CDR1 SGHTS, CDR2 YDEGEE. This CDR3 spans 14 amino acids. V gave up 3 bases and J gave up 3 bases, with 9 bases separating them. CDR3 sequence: CASSSGLSNEKLFF. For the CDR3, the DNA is TGTGCCAGCAGCTCAGGATTGTCTAATGAAAAACTGTTTTTT.

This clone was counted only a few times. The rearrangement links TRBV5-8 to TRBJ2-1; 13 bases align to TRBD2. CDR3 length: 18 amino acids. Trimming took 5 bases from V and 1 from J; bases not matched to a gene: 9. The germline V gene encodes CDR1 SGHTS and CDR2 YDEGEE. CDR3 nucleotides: TGTGCCAGCAGGTACGAACTAGCGGGAGGGGGATCCTACAATGAGCAGTTCTTC. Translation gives CASRYELAGGGSYNEQFF. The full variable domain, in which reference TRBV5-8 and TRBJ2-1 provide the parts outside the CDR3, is EAGVTQSPTHLIKTRGQQATLRCSPISGHTSVYWYQQALGLGLQFLLWYDEGEERNRGNFPPRFSGRQFPNYSSELNVNALELEDSALYLCASRYELAGGGSYNEQFFGPGTRLTVL.

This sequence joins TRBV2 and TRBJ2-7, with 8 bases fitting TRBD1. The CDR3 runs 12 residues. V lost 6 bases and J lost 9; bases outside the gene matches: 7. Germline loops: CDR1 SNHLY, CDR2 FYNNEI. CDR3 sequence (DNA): TGTGCCAGCAGGGACGGACAGGGCCGGCAGTACTTC. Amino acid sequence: CASRDGQGRQYF. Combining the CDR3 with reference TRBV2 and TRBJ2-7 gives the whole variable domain EPEVTQTPSHQVTQMGQEVILRCVPISNHLYFYWYRQILGQKVEFLVSFYNNEISEKSEIFDDQFSVERPDGSNFTLKIRSTKLEDSAMYFCASRDGQGRQYFGPGTRLTVT.

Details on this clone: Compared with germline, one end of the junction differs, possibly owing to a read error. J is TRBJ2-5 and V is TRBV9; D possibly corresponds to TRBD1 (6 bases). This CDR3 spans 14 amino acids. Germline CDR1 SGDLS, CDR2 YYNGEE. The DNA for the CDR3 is TGTGCCAGCACCGTAGGGTACAGGGAAGAGACCCAGTACTTC. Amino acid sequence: CASTVGYREETQYF.

The CDR3 here is CASSLWGTSGSRGYNEQFF. The DNA of the CDR3 is TGCGCCAGCAGCTTGTGGGGGACTAGCGGATCTCGGGGCTACAATGAGCAGTTCTTC. The chain carries TRBV5-1 and TRBJ2-1; 11 nucleotides align to TRBD2. The CDR3 totals 19 residues. V dropped 1 base and J dropped 3; count of bases not matched to a gene: 12. Germline CDR1 reads SGHRS; CDR2 reads YFSETQ.

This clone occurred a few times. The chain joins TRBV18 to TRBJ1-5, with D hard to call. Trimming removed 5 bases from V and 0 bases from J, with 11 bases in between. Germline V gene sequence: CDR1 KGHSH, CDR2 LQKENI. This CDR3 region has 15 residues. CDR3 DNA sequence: TGTGCCAGCTCAGCCAACAGCCTTAGCAATCAGCCCCAGCATTTT. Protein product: CASSANSLSNQPQHF.

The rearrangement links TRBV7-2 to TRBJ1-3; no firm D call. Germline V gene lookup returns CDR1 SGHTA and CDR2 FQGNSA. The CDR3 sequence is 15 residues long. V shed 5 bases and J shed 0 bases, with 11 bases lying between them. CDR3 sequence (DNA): TGTGCCAGCAGCCTTGGACTGTCCTCTGGAAACACCATATATTTT. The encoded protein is CASSLGLSSGNTIYF.

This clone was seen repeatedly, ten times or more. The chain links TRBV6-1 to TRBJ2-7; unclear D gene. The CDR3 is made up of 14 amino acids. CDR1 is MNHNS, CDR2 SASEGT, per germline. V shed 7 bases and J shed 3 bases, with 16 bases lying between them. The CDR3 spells CASTLGGTYYEQYF. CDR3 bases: TGTGCCAGCACCTTAGGCGGAACGTACTACGAGCAGTACTTC.

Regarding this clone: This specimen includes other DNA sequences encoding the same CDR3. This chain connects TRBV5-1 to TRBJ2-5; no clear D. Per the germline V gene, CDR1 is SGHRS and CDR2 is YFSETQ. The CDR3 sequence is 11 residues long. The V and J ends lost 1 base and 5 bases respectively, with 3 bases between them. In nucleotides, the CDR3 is TGCGCCAGCAGCTTGCAGGAGACCCAGTACTTC. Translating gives CASSLQETQYF.

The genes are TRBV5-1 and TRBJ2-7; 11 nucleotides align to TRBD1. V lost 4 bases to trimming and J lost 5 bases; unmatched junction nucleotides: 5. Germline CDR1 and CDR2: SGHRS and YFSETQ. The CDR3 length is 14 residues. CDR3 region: CASSAGQGAHEQYF. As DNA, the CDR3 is TGCGCCAGCAGCGCCGGACAGGGGGCTCACGAGCAGTACTTC.

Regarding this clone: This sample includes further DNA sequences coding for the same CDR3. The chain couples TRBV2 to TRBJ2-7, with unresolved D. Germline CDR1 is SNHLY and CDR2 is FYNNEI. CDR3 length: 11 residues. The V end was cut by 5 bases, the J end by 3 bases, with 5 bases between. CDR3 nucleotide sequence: TGTGCCAGCAGTACGGGCTACGAGCAGTACTTC. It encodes CASSTGYEQYF.

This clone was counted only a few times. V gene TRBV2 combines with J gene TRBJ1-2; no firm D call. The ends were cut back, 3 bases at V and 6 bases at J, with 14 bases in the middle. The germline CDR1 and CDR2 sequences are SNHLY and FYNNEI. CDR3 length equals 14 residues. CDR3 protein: CASSESAPIDGYTF. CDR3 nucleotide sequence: TGTGCCAGCAGTGAGAGTGCCCCGATCGATGGCTACACCTTC. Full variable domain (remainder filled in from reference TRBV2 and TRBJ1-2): EPEVTQTPSHQVTQMGQEVILRCVPISNHLYFYWYRQILGQKVEFLVSFYNNEISEKSEIFDDQFSVERPDGSNFTLKIRSTKLEDSAMYFCASSESAPIDGYTFGSGTRLTVV.

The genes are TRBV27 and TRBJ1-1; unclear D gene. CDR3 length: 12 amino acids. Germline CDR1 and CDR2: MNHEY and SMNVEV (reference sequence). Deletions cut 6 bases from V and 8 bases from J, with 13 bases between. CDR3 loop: CASRHGREEAFF. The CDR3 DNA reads TGTGCCAGCAGACATGGACGGGAGGAAGCTTTCTTT.

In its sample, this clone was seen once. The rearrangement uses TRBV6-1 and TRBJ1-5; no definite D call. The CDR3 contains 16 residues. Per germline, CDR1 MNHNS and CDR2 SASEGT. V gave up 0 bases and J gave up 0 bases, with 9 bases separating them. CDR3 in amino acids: CASSEASGYSNQPQHF. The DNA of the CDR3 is TGTGCCAGCAGTGAAGCGTCGGGGTATAGCAATCAGCCCCAGCATTTT.

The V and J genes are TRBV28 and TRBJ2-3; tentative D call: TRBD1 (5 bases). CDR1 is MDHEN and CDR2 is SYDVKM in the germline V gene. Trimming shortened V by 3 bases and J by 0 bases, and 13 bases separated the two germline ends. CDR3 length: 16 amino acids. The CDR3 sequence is CASSFEQGWSTDTQYF. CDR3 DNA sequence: TGTGCCAGCAGTTTCGAGCAGGGATGGAGCACAGATACGCAGTATTTT.

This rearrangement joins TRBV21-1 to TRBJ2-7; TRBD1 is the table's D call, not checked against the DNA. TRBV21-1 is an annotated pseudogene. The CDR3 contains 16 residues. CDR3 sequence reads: CASSKRRQETSYEQYF. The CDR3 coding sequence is TGTGCCAGCAGCAAACGGAGACAGGAGACATCCTACGAGCAGTACTTC.

Here the CDR3 DNA reads TGTGCCAGCAGCTCCGCTAGCGGGAGGCCCCAAGAGACCCAGTACTTC. Protein product: CASSSASGRPQETQYF. The chain uses TRBV7-9 and TRBJ2-5; 11 bases are shared with TRBD2. From germline, CDR1 is SEHNR and CDR2 FQNEAQ (reference sequence). This CDR3 has 16 residues. The junction had 5 bases not matched to a gene; V was cut back by 4 bases and J by 1 base.

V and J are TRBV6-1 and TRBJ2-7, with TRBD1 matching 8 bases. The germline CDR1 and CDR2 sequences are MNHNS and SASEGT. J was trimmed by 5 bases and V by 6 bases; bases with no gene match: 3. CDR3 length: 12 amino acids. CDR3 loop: CASRDRENEQYF. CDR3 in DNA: TGTGCCAGCAGGGACAGGGAAAACGAGCAGTACTTC.

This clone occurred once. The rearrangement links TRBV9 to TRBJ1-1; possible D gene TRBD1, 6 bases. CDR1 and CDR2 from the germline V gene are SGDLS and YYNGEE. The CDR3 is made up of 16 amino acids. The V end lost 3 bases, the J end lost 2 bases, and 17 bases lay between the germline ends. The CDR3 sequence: CASSDDRTRGNTEAFF. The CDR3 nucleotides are TGTGCCAGCAGCGACGACAGGACCAGGGGTAACACTGAAGCTTTCTTT.

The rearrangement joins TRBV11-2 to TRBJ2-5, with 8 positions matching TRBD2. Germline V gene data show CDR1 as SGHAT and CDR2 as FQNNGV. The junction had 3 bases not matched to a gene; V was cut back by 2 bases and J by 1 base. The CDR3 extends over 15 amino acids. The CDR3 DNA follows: TGTGCCAGCAGCTTATCCGGGGGGGTCCAAGAGACCCAGTACTTC. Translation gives CASSLSGGVQETQYF. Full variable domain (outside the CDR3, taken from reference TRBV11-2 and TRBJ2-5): EAGVAQSPRYKIIEKRQSVAFWCNPISGHATLYWYQQILGQGPKLLIQFQNNGVVDDSQLPKDRFSAERLKGVDSTLKIQPAKLEDSAVYLCASSLSGGVQETQYFGPGTRLLVL.